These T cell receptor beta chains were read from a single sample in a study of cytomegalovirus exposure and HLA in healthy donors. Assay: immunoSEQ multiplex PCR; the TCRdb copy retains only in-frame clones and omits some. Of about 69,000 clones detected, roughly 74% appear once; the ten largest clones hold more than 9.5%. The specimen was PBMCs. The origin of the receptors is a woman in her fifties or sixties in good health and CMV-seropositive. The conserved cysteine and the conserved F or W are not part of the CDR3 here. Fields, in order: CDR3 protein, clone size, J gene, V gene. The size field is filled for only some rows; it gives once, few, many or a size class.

cdr3_aa: ASSIEGVRGNQPQH
clone_size: -
j_call: TRBJ1-5
v_call: TRBV19

cdr3_aa: SVEGLGQGCT
clone_size: once
j_call: TRBJ1-2
v_call: TRBV29-1

cdr3_aa: ASSFGLNTGELF
clone_size: once
j_call: TRBJ2-2
v_call: TRBV7-3

cdr3_aa: ASSQDAAGTLPVGYT
clone_size: -
j_call: TRBJ1-2
v_call: TRBV4-1

cdr3_aa: ASSSGHPGDQPQH
clone_size: -
j_call: TRBJ1-5
v_call: TRBV27

cdr3_aa: ASSSPDRGLYGYT
clone_size: once
j_call: TRBJ1-2
v_call: TRBV19

cdr3_aa: ASSVTGNQPQH
clone_size: few
j_call: TRBJ1-5
v_call: TRBV7-9

cdr3_aa: ASSIGRRLSYNEQF
clone_size: -
j_call: TRBJ2-1
v_call: TRBV19

cdr3_aa: ASSSLAGRGTDTQY
clone_size: -
j_call: TRBJ2-3
v_call: TRBV27

cdr3_aa: ASSSDRGQSPLH
clone_size: once
j_call: TRBJ1-6
v_call: TRBV27

cdr3_aa: ASSQDPSAPYNEQF
clone_size: -
j_call: TRBJ2-1
v_call: TRBV4-1

cdr3_aa: ASSSPGLVYEQY
clone_size: -
j_call: TRBJ2-7
v_call: TRBV2

cdr3_aa: ASSVGGRDLGTGELF
clone_size: -
j_call: TRBJ2-2
v_call: TRBV9

cdr3_aa: ASRDRQGKTYEQY
clone_size: -
j_call: TRBJ2-7
v_call: TRBV5-1